These T cell receptor beta chains were read from a single sample in a study of beta chain features in type 1 diabetes. Profiling relied on immunoSEQ multiplex PCR, and the TCRdb table lists in-frame clones only, not all of them. Of about 260,000 clones in the sample, about a fifth were seen once. Material for sequencing was naive CD4+ T cells from blood. The source of these receptors is a woman between 40 and 55 years old with type 1 diabetes. Each CDR3 is given with its conserved first and last residue. Fields, in order: clone size, D gene, J gene, V gene, CDR3 length, CDR3 DNA, CDR3 protein. A D gene is named only where the DNA matches it firmly. A row's size may be missing; if present it is once, few, many or a size class.

-,TRBD1,TRBJ2-2,TRBV29-1,13,TGCAGCGTGGACAGGGGGAACACCGGGGAGCTGTTTTTT,CSVDRGNTGELFF
few,-,TRBJ2-7,TRBV28,14,TGTGCCAGCAGTATTTCCGGGACACCTTACGAGCAGTACTTC,CASSISGTPYEQYF
few,-,TRBJ2-3,TRBV27,12,TGTGCCAGCAGTTCCTTCACAGATACGCAGTATTTT,CASSSFTDTQYF
once,-,TRBJ1-4,TRBV11-2,13,TGTGCCAGCCAACAGGCGTTGTATGAAAAACTGTTTTTT,CASQQALYEKLFF
few,-,TRBJ1-3,TRBV14,14,TGTGCCAGCAGCCATCCCGTCTCTGGAAACACCATATATTTT,CASSHPVSGNTIYF
-,TRBD2,TRBJ2-1,TRBV10-3,16,TGTGCCATCAGTGGAACTAGCGGGAGGGCCAGGAATGAGCAGTTCTTC,CAISGTSGRARNEQFF
few,TRBD1,TRBJ2-1,TRBV7-3,13,TGTGCCAGCAGCTTACAGGGGGCCGATGAGCAGTTCTTC,CASSLQGADEQFF
once,TRBD1,TRBJ2-6,TRBV5-6,17,TGTGCCAGCAGCCCCGGGACAGGGGCCTCTGGGGCCAACGTCCTGACTTTC,CASSPGTGASGANVLTF
few,-,TRBJ1-1,TRBV2,14,TGTGCCAGCAGTGGAGCGGGCAGGGACACTGAAGCTTTCTTT,CASSGAGRDTEAFF
few,TRBD2,TRBJ2-1,TRBV6-6,15,TGTGCCAGCAGTTCCCGGACTAGCGGCTACAATGAGCAGTTCTTC,CASSSRTSGYNEQFF
few,-,TRBJ1-2,TRBV5-1,14,TGCGCCAGCAGCTTAGGTGGAGTCTTCTATGGCTACACCTTC,CASSLGGVFYGYTF
few,-,TRBJ2-3,TRBV5-4,14,TGTGCCAGCAGCTGGTTTAAAGGGAGGGATACGCAGTATTTT,CASSWFKGRDTQYF
few,TRBD2,TRBJ2-2,TRBV2,15,TGTGCCAGCAGGGGACTAGCGGGAGCGGTCGGGGAGCTGTTTTTT,CASRGLAGAVGELFF
-,TRBD2,TRBJ2-1,TRBV5-8,15,TGTGCCAGCAGCTTGAGCGGGAGTAGCTACAATGAGCAGTTCTTC,CASSLSGSSYNEQFF
-,-,TRBJ2-3,TRBV25-1,12,TGTGCCAGCAGTGAGAGGCTAAATACGCAGTATTTT,CASSERLNTQYF
few,-,TRBJ1-2,TRBV19,13,TGTGCCAGTAGTATTCAGGAGGAGTACGGCTACACCTTC,CASSIQEEYGYTF
few,-,TRBJ1-2,TRBV27,15,TGTGCCAGCAGTTCCCTCGGGACTTCACTCGGGGGCTACACCTTC,CASSSLGTSLGGYTF
-,TRBD1,TRBJ2-1,TRBV7-2,14,TGTGCCAGCAGCCGTTACCGACAGGGGGATGAGCAGTTCTTC,CASSRYRQGDEQFF